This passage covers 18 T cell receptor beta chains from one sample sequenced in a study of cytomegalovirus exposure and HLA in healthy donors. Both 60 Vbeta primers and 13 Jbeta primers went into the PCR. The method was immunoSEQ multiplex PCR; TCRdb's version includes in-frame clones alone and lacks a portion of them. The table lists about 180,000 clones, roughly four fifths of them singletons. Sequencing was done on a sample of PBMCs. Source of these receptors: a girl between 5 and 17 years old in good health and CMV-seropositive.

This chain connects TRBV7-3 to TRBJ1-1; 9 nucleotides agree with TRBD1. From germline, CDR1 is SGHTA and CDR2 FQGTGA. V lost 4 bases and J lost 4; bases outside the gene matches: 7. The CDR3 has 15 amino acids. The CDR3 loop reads CASSSRTGATTEAFF. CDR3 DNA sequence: TGTGCCAGCAGCTCGCGGACAGGGGCGACCACTGAAGCTTTCTTT.

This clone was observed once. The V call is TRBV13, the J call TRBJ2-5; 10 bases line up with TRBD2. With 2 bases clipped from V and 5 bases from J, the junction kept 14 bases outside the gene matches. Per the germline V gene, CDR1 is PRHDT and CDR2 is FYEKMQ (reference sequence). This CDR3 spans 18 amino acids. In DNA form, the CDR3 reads TGTGCCAGCAGCTTAAATCTAGGAAGCGGGGGGGCTGAGGAGACCCAGTACTTC. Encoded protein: CASSLNLGSGGAEETQYF.

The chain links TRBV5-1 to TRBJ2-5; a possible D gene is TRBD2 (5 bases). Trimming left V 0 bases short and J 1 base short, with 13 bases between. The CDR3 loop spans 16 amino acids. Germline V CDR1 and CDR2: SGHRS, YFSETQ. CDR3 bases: TGCGCCAGCAGCTTGGCGAGGGCGGTCGGCCAAGAGACCCAGTACTTC. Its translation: CASSLARAVGQETQYF. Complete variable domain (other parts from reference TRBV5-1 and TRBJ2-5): KAGVTQTPRYLIKTRGQQVTLSCSPISGHRSVSWYQQTPGQGLQFLFEYFSETQRNKGNFPGRFSGRQFSNSRSEMNVSTLELGDSALYLCASSLARAVGQETQYFGPGTRLLVL.

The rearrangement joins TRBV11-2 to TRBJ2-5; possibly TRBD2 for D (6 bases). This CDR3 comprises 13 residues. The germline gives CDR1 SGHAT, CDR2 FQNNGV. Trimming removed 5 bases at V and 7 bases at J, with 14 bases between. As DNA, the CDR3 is TGTGCCAGCAGCGTGGGACTCGAAGGGACCCAGTACTTC. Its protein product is CASSVGLEGTQYF.

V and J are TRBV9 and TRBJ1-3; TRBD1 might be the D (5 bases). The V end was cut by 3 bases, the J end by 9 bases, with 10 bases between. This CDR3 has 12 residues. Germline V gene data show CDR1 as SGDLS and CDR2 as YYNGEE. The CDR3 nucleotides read TGTGCCAGCAGCGCCACCCAGGGCACCATATATTTT. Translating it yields CASSATQGTIYF.

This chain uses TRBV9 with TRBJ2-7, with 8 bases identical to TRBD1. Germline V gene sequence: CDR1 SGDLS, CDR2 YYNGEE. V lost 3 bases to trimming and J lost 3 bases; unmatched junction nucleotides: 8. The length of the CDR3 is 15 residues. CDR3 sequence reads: CASSASGTGGYEQYF. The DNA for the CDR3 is TGTGCCAGCAGCGCCTCCGGGACAGGCGGCTACGAGCAGTACTTC.

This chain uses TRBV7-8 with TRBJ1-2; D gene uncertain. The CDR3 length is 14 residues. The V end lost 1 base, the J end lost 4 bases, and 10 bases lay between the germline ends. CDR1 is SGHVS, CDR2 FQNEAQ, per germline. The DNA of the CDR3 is TGTGCCAGCAGCTTAGGCGGGCCGATCTATGGCTACACCTTC. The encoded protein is CASSLGGPIYGYTF.

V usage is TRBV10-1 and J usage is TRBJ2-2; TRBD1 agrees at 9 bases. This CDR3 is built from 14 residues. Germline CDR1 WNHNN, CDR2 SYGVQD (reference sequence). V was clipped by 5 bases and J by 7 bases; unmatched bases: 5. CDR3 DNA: TGCGCCAGCAGTCTAACAGGGGGCCACGGGGAGCTGTTTTTT. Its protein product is CASSLTGGHGELFF.

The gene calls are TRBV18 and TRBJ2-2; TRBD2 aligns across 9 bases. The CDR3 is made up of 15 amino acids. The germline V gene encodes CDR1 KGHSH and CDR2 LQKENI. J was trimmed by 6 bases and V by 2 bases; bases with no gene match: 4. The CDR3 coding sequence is TGTGCCAGCTCACCAACGCGGGGGGGCGCCGGGGAGCTGTTTTTT. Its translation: CASSPTRGGAGELFF.

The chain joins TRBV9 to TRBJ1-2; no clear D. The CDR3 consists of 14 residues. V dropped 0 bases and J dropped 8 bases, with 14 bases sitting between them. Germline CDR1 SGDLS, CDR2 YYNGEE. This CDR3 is CASSVASPTHGYTF. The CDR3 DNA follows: TGTGCCAGCAGCGTAGCTAGTCCCACCCACGGCTACACCTTC. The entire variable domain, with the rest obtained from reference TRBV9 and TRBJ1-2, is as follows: DSGVTQTPKHLITATGQRVTLRCSPRSGDLSVYWYQQSLDQGLQFLIQYYNGEERAKGNILERFSAQQFPDLHSELNLSSLELGDSALYFCASSVASPTHGYTFGSGTRLTVV.

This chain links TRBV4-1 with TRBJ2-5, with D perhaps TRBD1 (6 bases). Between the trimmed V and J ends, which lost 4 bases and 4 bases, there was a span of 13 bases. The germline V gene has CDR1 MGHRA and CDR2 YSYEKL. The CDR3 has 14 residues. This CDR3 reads CASSPQGNGETQYF. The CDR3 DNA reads TGCGCCAGCAGCCCGCAGGGGAATGGAGAGACCCAGTACTTC.

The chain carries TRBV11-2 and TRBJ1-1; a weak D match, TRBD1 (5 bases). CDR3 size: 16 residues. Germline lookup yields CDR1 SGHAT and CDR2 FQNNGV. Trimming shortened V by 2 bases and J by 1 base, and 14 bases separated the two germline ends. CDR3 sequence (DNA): TGTGCCAGCAGCTTAAGCGGGGGAAAAGGGAACACTGAAGCTTTCTTT. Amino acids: CASSLSGGKGNTEAFF.

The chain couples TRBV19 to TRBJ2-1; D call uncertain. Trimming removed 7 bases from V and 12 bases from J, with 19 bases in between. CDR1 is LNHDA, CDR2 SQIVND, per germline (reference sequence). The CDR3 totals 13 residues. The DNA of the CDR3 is TGTGCCAGTACCCCCCCCCTGGGTAGAGGGCAGTTCTTC. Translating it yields CASTPPLGRGQFF. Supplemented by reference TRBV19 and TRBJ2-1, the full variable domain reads DGGITQSPKYLFRKEGQNVTLSCEQNLNHDAMYWYRQDPGQGLRLIYYSQIVNDFQKGDIAEGYSVSREKKESFPLTVTSAQKNPTAFYLCASTPPLGRGQFFGPGTRLTVL.

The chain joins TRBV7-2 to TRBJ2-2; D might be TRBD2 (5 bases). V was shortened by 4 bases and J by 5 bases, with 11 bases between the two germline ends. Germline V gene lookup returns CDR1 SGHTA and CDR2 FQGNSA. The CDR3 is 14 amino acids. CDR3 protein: CASSSLAYTGELFF. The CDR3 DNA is TGTGCCAGCAGCTCATTAGCGTATACCGGGGAGCTGTTTTTT.

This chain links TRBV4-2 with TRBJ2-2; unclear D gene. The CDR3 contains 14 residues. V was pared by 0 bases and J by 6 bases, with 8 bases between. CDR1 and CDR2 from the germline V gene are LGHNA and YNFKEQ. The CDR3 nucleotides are TGTGCCAGCAGCCAAGATCAACTACCCGGGGAGCTGTTTTTT. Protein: CASSQDQLPGELFF.

This CDR3 reads CASSKGGGANEQFF. The CDR3, as DNA: TGTGCCAGCAGTAAGGGCGGGGGGGCCAATGAGCAGTTCTTC. This chain connects TRBV9 to TRBJ2-1, with 9 bases that match TRBD2. The CDR3 is made up of 14 amino acids. Germline CDR1 reads SGDLS; CDR2 reads YYNGEE. J was trimmed by 6 bases and V by 5 bases; bases with no gene match: 6.

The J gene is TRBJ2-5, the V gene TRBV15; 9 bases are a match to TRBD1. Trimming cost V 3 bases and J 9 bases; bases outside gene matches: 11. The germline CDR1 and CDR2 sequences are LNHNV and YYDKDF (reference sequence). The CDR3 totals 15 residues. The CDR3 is CATSRDSGTGSAQYF. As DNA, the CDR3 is TGTGCCACCAGCAGGGATTCCGGGACAGGGTCGGCCCAGTACTTC.

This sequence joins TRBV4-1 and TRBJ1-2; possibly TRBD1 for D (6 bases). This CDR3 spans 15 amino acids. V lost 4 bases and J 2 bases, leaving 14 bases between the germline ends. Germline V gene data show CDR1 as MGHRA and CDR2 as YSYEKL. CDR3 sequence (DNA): TGCGCCAGCAGCCTAACTGGGGGGGGCAACTATGGCTACACCTTC. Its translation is CASSLTGGGNYGYTF.